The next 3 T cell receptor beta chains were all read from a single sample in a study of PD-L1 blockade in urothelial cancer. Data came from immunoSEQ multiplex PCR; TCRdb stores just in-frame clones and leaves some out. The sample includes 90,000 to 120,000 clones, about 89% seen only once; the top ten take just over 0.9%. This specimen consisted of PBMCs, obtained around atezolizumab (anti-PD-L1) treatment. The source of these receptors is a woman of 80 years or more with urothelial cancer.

Written as DNA, the CDR3 is TGTGCCAGCAGCGTAGCGGGCGGGGGGTCCACAGATACGCAGTATTTT. It specifies CASSVAGGGSTDTQYF. V is TRBV9 and J is TRBJ2-3; 8 nucleotides agree with TRBD2. The CDR3 totals 16 residues. Trimming cost V 0 bases and J 2 bases; bases outside gene matches: 5. Germline values: CDR1 SGDLS, CDR2 YYNGEE.

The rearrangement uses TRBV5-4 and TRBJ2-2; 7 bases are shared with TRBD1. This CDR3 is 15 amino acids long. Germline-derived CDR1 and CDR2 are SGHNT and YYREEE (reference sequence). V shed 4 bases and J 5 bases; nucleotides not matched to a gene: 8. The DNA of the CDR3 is TGTGCCAGCAGCATTCCGGGACAGATAACCGGGGAGCTGTTTTTT. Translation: CASSIPGQITGELFF.

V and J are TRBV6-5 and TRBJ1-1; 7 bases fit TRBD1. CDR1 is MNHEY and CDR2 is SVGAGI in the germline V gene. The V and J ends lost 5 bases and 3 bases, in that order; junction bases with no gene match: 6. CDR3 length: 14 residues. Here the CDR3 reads CASSPITGDTEAFF. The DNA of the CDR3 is TGTGCCAGCAGTCCAATAACAGGGGACACTGAAGCTTTCTTT.